Shown below are 19 T cell receptor beta chains from a single sample sequenced in a study of OX40 agonist ivuxolimab in advanced cancers. Data came from immunoSEQ multiplex PCR; TCRdb stores just in-frame clones and leaves some out. The sample lists approximately 75,000 clones; about nine tenths were seen once. The source material was CD4+ or CD8+ T cells sorted from blood, sampled in a trial of the OX40 agonist ivuxolimab. The receptors stem from an adult with an advanced solid tumor such as melanoma, head and neck, liver or kidney cancer.

This clone occurred a few times. This chain links TRBV30 with TRBJ1-1; D unclear. Germline lookup yields CDR1 GTSNPN and CDR2 SVGIG (reference sequence). The length of the CDR3 is 14 residues. Trimming shortened V by 7 bases and J by 7 bases, and 22 bases separated the two germline ends. The CDR3 reads CAYARVGLNDEAFF. For the CDR3, the DNA is TGTGCCTACGCCCGAGTGGGCCTGAACGATGAAGCTTTCTTT.

This clone showed up just once. V usage is TRBV19 and J usage is TRBJ1-2; TRBD1 agrees at 10 bases. The CDR3 has 17 amino acids. The ends lost 4 bases at V and 5 bases at J; junction bases unmatched: 13. Per germline, CDR1 LNHDA and CDR2 SQIVND (reference sequence). The CDR3 DNA is TGTGCCAGTAGTACCAGACAGGGGGCCGGCTCATTTTATGGCTACACCTTC. Translating it yields CASSTRQGAGSFYGYTF.

The gene calls are TRBV7-2 and TRBJ2-5; TRBD2 might be the D (6 bases). The CDR3 consists of 16 residues. Germline assignment: CDR1 SGHTA and CDR2 FQGNSA. Between the trimmed V and J ends, which lost 5 bases and 3 bases, there was a span of 19 bases. CDR3 coding DNA: TGTGCCAGCAGCCCAAACTGGGCGGGGCCTAAAGAGACCCAGTACTTC. As protein: CASSPNWAGPKETQYF.

The rearrangement uses TRBV9 and TRBJ2-3, with unresolved D. V was cut by 1 base and J by 6 bases, with 12 bases left in between. The CDR3 contains 14 residues. Germline V gives CDR1 SGDLS, CDR2 YYNGEE. CDR3 sequence (DNA): TGTGCCAGCAGCGTATCCCTAACGACGGATACGCAGTATTTT. Protein sequence: CASSVSLTTDTQYF.

The chain's CDR3 is CATSSPLAGLETQYF. The CDR3 nucleotides read TGTGCCACCAGCAGTCCTTTAGCGGGGTTAGAGACCCAGTACTTC. The rearrangement uses TRBV15 and TRBJ2-5, with 8 bases that match TRBD2. This CDR3 is 15 amino acids long. CDR1 and CDR2 (germline): LNHNV, YYDKDF (reference sequence). J lost 4 bases, V lost 3 bases, and 7 bases had no gene match.

J is TRBJ1-5 and V is TRBV21-1; TRBD1, the D gene given by the table, was not confirmed from the DNA. TRBV21-1 is marked as a pseudogene. The CDR3 has 14 amino acids. The CDR3 spells CASSIPRSNQPQHF. CDR3 sequence (DNA): TGTGCCAGCAGCATTCCCAGGTCGAATCAGCCCCAGCATTTT.

J is TRBJ1-1 and V is TRBV9; the D gene is possibly TRBD1 (5 bases). The CDR3 spans 15 residues. From germline, CDR1 is SGDLS and CDR2 YYNGEE. Trimming removed 3 bases from V and 5 bases from J, with 17 bases in between. The CDR3 reads CASSATWEGSTEAFF. The CDR3 region has the DNA TGTGCCAGCAGCGCCACTTGGGAGGGGAGTACTGAAGCTTTCTTT.

The V and J genes are TRBV7-6 and TRBJ2-2, with D tentatively TRBD1 (8 bases). Trimming pared 5 bases from V and 4 bases from J, leaving 14 bases between. The germline V gene encodes CDR1 SGHVS and CDR2 FNYEAQ. This CDR3 is 15 amino acids long. The CDR3 bases are TGTGCCAGCAGCGTACAGGGGGGGGGCACCGGGGAGCTGTTTTTT. Translation gives CASSVQGGGTGELFF.

The chain links TRBV19 to TRBJ2-5; no reliable D call. The V and J ends lost 6 bases and 4 bases respectively, with 9 bases between them. CDR1 is LNHDA, CDR2 SQIVND, per germline (reference sequence). The CDR3 length is 12 residues. CDR3 nucleotide sequence: TGTGCCAGTAGGGACCCCGCAGAGACCCAGTACTTC. It specifies CASRDPAETQYF.

Concerning this clone itself: Other DNA variants within this sample encode the same CDR3. The V and J genes are TRBV10-3 and TRBJ2-7; 9 nucleotides match TRBD1. CDR1 is ENHRY and CDR2 is SYGVKD in the germline V gene. With 6 bases clipped from V and 1 base from J, the junction kept 1 base outside the gene matches. This CDR3 has 13 residues. The chain's CDR3 is CAIRGQGSYEQYF. CDR3 in DNA: TGTGCCATCAGAGGACAGGGGTCCTACGAGCAGTACTTC.

J is TRBJ2-3 and V is TRBV5-1; D perhaps matches TRBD1 (5 bases). Germline lookup yields CDR1 SGHRS and CDR2 YFSETQ. V lost 6 bases to trimming and J lost 2 bases, with 13 bases between them. The CDR3 has 14 amino acids. CDR3 DNA sequence: TGCGCCAGCACTTCGGACACCCCCACAGATACGCAGTATTTT. Translating it yields CASTSDTPTDTQYF.

Only one count was recorded for this clone. This chain connects TRBV2 to TRBJ2-3, with D possibly matching TRBD2 (6 bases). CDR3 length equals 15 residues. The V gene lost 5 bases and the J gene lost 0 bases, with 12 bases spanning the gap. Germline lookup yields CDR1 SNHLY and CDR2 FYNNEI. The CDR3, as DNA: TGTGCCAGCAGTAAACTAGGAGGGAGCACAGATACGCAGTATTTT. Amino acid sequence: CASSKLGGSTDTQYF.

This clone was picked up a small number of times. The V gene is TRBV7-9, the J gene TRBJ1-4, with 9 bases lining up with TRBD1. CDR1 SEHNR and CDR2 FQNEAQ come from the germline V gene (reference sequence). The V gene end was trimmed by 3 bases and the J gene end by 8 bases; junction bases not matched to a gene: 4. CDR3 length: 14 residues. CDR3 sequence reads: CASSLGTGPEKLFF. DNA for the CDR3: TGTGCCAGCAGCTTGGGGACAGGGCCGGAAAAACTGTTTTTT.

This chain joins TRBV14 and TRBJ1-3, with D maybe TRBD1 (5 bases). V was shortened by 3 bases and J by 0 bases, with 12 bases between the two germline ends. The CDR3 is 16 residues long. Germline V gives CDR1 SGHDN, CDR2 FVKESK. In nucleotides, the CDR3 is TGTGCCAGCAGCCAGACGGGGGAGAGCTCTGGAAACACCATATATTTT. Translation gives CASSQTGESSGNTIYF. The full variable domain, with the rest looked up from reference TRBV14 and TRBJ1-3, is EAGVTQFPSHSVIEKGQTVTLRCDPISGHDNLYWYRRVMGKEIKFLLHFVKESKQDESGMPNNRFLAERTGGTYSTLKVQPAELEDSGVYFCASSQTGESSGNTIYFGEGSWLTVV.

This chain uses TRBV10-3 with TRBJ1-2, with D possibly TRBD1 on 6 matching bases. Germline lookup yields CDR1 ENHRY and CDR2 SYGVKD. There are 15 residues in the CDR3. Between the trimmed V and J ends, which lost 5 bases and 3 bases, there was a span of 16 bases. Here the CDR3 DNA reads TGTGCCATCAGTCCGGGGGCATTGACAGACTATGGCTACACCTTC. This translates into CAISPGALTDYGYTF.

This clone was seen only once. This chain uses TRBV6-6 with TRBJ2-2; 9 bases map to TRBD2. Germline V gene lookup returns CDR1 MNHNY and CDR2 SVGAGI (reference sequence). Trimming cost V 2 bases and J 5 bases; bases outside gene matches: 0. This CDR3 spans 14 amino acids. The CDR3 sequence: CASSYSGGTGELFF. CDR3 coding DNA: TGTGCCAGCAGTTACAGCGGGGGGACCGGGGAGCTGTTTTTT.

The chain combines TRBV5-4 with TRBJ2-4, with TRBD2 as a possible D gene (6 bases). CDR1 is SGHNT, CDR2 YYREEE, per germline (reference sequence). There are 13 residues in the CDR3. V lost 4 bases, J lost 11 bases, and 16 bases lay in between. The CDR3 is CASSIGTPGVQYF. The DNA of the CDR3 is TGTGCCAGCAGCATCGGGACTCCCGGTGTTCAGTACTTC.

This clone has more than one count but fewer than ten. The genes are TRBV1 and TRBJ1-5. TRBV1 constitutes a pseudogene. This CDR3 comprises 17 residues. CDR3 region: CTSSQGWAGRVDQPQHF. The CDR3 coding sequence is TGCACCAGCAGCCAAGGTTGGGCTGGGAGGGTTGATCAGCCCCAGCATTTT.

The CDR3 sequence is CASSYTRQASYEQYF. The DNA for the CDR3 is TGTGCCAGCAGTTACACCCGACAGGCCTCCTACGAGCAGTACTTC. The J gene is TRBJ2-7, the V gene TRBV6-5; TRBD1 might be the D (6 bases). The CDR3 length is 15 residues. CDR1 and CDR2 (germline): MNHEY, SVGAGI. V was trimmed by 2 bases and J by 0 bases, leaving 11 bases between them.